This T cell receptor (beta chain) was sequenced for a study of CD8+CD57+ T cells in acquired aplastic anemia. About the study: Isolated CD4+ and CD8+ cells, once sorted, yielded DNA averaging around 3 ug.

Points from the study as a whole: Significant differences in CD8+ Simpson's diversity were not observed between patients and controls. Overlapping CD8+ CDR3 repertoires of patients and controls contained 25 to 35 shared sequences.

Investigators profiled TCR beta VDJ and CDR3 from genomic DNA template. TCRdb redid the calling of the reads with MiXCR, one entry per CDR3 protein. The sample includes 250,000 to 350,000 distinct CDR3 sequences, 55% to 60% of them seen just once. Notes on this clonotype: Its target is not known.

With 1 base removed from V and 1 base from J, the gap between germline ends came to 10 bases. This CDR3 contains 14 residues. Germline-derived CDR1 and CDR2 are DFQATT and SNEGSKA (reference sequence). This TCR came from a human donor with severe aplastic anemia or a healthy control (not recorded which). Sequenced material: sorted CD4+, CD8+, or CD8+CD57+ T cells (not recorded which) from PBMCs. V gene TRBV20-1 combines with J gene TRBJ1-1; D gene uncertain. Here the CDR3 reads CSARVVRANTEAFF. The CDR3 region has the DNA TGCAGTGCTAGAGTAGTCCGGGCGAACACTGAAGCTTTCTTT.